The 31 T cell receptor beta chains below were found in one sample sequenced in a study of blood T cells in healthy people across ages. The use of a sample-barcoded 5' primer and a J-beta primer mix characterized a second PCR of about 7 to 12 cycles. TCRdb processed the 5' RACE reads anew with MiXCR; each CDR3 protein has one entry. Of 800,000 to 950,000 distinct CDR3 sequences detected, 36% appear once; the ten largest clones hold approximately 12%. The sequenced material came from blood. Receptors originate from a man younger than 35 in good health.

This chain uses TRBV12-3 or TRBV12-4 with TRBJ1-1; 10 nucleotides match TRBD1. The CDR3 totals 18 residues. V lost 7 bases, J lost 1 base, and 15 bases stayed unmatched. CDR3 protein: CASTPGRTGGLWNTEAFF. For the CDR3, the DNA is TGTGCCAGCACTCCAGGACGGACAGGGGGTTTGTGGAACACTGAAGCTTTCTTT.

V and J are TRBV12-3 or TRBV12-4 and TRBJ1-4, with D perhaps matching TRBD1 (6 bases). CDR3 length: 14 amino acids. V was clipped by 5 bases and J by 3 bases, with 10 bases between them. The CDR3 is CASSGGAANEKLFF. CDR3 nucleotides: TGTGCCAGCAGTGGGGGGGCGGCTAATGAAAAACTGTTTTTT.

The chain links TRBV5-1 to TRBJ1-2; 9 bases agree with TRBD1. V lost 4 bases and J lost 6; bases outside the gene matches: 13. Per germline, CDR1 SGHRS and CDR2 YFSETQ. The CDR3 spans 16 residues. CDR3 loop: CASSTSGTGMENGYTF. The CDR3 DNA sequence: TGCGCCAGCAGCACATCCGGGACAGGGATGGAAAATGGCTACACCTTC.

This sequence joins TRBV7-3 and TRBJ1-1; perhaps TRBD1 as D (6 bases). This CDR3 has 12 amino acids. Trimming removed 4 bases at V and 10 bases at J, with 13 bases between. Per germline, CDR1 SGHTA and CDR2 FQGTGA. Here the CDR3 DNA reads TGTGCCAGCAGCTCGACGGAACAGGGAGCTTTCTTT. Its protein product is CASSSTEQGAFF.

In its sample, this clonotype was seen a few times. CDR3: CASSRRGNYGYTF. The CDR3 DNA reads as TGTGCCAGCAGCCGCAGGGGTAACTATGGCTACACCTTC. The genes are TRBV27 and TRBJ1-2, with D maybe TRBD1 (6 bases). Trimming pared 6 bases from V and 1 base from J, leaving 9 bases between. From germline, CDR1 is MNHEY and CDR2 SMNVEV (reference sequence). This CDR3 comprises 13 residues.

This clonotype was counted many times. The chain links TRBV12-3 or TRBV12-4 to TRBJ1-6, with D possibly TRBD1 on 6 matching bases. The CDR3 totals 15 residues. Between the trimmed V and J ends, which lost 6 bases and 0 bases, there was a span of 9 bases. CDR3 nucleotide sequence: TGTGCCAGCAGCGACAGGAGCTCCTATAATTCACCCCTCCACTTT. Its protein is CASSDRSSYNSPLHF.

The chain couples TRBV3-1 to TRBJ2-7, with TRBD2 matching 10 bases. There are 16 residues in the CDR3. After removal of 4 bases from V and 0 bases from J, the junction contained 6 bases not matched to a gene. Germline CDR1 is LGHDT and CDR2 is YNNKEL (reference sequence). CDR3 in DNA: TGTGCCAGCAGCCTCGGACTAGCGGACGACTCCTACGAGCAGTACTTC. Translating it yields CASSLGLADDSYEQYF.

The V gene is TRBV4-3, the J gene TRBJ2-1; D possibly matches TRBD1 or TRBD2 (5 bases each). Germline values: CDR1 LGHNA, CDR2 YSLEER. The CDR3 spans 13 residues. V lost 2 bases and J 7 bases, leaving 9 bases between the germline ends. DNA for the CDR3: TGCGCCAGCAGCCAATATTGGGGGAATGAGCAGTTCTTC. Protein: CASSQYWGNEQFF.

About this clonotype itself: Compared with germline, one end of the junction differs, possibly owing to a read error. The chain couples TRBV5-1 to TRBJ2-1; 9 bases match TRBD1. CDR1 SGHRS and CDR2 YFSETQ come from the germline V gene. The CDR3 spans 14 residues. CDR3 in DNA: TGCGCCAGCAGCACGGGACAGGGATCTAATGAGCAGTTATTC. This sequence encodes CASSTGQGSNEQLF.

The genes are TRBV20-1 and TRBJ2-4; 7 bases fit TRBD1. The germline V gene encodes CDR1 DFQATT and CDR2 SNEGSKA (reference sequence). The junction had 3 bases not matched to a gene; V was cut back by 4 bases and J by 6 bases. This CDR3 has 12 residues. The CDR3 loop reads CSATGQRNIQYF. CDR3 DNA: TGCAGTGCTACGGGACAGAGAAACATTCAGTACTTC.

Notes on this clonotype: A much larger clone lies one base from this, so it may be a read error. The CDR3 spells CASSDSGGSSYNEQYF. CDR3 sequence (DNA): TGTGCCAGCAGCGACAGCGGGGGGAGCTCCTACAATGAGCAGTACTTC. The J gene is TRBJ2-7, the V gene TRBV12-3 or TRBV12-4; TRBD2 matches 9 bases. V lost 6 bases to trimming and J lost 7 bases; unmatched junction nucleotides: 16. This CDR3 spans 16 amino acids.

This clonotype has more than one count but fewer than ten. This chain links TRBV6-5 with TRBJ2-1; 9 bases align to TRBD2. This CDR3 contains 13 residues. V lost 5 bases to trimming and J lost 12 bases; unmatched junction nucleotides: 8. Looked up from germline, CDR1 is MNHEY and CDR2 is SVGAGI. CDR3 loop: CASSDGASGAQFF. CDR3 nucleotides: TGTGCCAGCAGTGACGGGGCTAGCGGGGCGCAGTTCTTC.

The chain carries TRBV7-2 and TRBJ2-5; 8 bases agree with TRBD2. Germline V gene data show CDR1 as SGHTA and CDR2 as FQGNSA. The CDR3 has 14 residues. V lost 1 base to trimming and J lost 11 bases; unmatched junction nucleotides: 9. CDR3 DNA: TGTGCCAGCAGCTTAGGCAGTAGCGGGAATGAGCAGTACTTC. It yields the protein CASSLGSSGNEQYF.

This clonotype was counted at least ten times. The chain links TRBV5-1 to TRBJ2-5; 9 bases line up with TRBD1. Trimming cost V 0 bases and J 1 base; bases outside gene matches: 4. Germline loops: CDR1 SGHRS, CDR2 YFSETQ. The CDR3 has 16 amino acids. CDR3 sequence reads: CASSLEGTGFQETQYF. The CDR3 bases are TGCGCCAGCAGCTTGGAGGGGACAGGGTTCCAAGAGACCCAGTACTTC.

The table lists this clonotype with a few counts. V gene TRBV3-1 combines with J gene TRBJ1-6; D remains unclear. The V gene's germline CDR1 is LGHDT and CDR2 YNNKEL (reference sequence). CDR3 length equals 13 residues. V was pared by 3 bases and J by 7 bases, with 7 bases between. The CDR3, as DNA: TGTGCCAGCAGCCAGGTAGCGAATTCACCCCTCCACTTT. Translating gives CASSQVANSPLHF.

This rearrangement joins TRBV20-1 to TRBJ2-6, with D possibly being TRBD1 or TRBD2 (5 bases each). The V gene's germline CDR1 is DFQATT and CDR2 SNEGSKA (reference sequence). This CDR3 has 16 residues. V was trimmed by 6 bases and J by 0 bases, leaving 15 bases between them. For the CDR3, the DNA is TGCAGTGCCCGGGGCACTAAACGCTCTGGGGCCAACGTCCTGACTTTC. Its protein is CSARGTKRSGANVLTF.

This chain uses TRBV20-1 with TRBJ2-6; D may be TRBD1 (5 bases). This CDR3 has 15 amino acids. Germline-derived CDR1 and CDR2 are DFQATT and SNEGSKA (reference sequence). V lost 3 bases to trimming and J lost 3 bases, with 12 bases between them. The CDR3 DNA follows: TGCAGTGCTAGTGCAGCAGGGATTGGGGCCAACGTCCTGACTTTC. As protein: CSASAAGIGANVLTF.

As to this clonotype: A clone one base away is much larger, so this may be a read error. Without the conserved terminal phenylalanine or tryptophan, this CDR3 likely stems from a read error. CDR3: CASSPRQGKAYEQYL. The CDR3 nucleotides are TGTGCCAGCAGTCCCCGACAGGGAAAGGCCTACGAGCAGTACTTA. The chain combines TRBV12-3 or TRBV12-4 with TRBJ2-7, with 7 bases that match TRBD1. V was pared by 5 bases and J by 2 bases, with 9 bases of the junction left unmatched. This CDR3 region has 15 residues.

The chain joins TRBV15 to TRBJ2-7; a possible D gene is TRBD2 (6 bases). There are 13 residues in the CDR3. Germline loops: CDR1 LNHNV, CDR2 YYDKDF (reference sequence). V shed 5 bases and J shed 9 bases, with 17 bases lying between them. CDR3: CATSEDPGSGQYF. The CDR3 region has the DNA TGTGCCACCAGCGAGGACCCCGGGAGCGGGCAGTACTTC.

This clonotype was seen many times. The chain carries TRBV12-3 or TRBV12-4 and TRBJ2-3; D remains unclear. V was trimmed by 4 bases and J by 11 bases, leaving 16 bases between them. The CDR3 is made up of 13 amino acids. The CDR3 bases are TGTGCCAGCAGTTCTCTAGAGAACCTAGGGCAGTATTTT. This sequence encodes CASSSLENLGQYF.

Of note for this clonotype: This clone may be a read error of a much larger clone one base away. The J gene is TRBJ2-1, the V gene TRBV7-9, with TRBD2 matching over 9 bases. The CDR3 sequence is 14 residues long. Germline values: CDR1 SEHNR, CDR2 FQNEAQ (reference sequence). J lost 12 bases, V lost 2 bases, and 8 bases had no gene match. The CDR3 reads CASSLLAGNHGQFF. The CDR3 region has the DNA TGTGCCAGCAGCTTACTAGCGGGGAACCATGGGCAGTTCTTC.

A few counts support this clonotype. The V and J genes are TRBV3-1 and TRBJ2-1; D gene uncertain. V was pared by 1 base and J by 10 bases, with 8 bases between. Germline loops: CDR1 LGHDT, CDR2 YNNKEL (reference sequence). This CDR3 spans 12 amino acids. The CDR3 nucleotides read TGTGCCAGCAGCCAAGGACCCTACGAGCAGTTCTTC. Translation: CASSQGPYEQFF.

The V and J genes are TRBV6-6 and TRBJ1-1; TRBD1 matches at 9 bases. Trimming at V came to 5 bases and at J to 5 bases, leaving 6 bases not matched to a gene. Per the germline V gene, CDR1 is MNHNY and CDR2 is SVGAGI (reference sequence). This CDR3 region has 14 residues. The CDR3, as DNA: TGTGCCAGCAGTGACAGGGGGTGGTCTACTGAAGCTTTCTTT. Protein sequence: CASSDRGWSTEAFF.

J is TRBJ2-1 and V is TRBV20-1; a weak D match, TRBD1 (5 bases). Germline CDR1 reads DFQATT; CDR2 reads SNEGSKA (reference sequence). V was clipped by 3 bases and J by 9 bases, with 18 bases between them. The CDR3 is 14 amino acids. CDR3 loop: CSARGQGLIGEQFF. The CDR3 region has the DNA TGCAGTGCTAGGGGGCAGGGATTGATCGGTGAGCAGTTCTTC.

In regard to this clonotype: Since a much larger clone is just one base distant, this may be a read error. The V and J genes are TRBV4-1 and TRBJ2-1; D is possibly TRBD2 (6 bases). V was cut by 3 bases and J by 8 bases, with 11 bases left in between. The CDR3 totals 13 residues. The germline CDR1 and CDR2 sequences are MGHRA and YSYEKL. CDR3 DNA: TGCGCCAGCAGCCAGAGACTAGTTGATGAGCAGTTCTTC. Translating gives CASSQRLVDEQFF.

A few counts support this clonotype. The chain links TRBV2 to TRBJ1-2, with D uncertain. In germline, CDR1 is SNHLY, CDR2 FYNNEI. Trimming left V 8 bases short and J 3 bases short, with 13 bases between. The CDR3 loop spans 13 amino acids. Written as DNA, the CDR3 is TGTGCCAGCCAAGCGCAGCGCTACTATGGCTACACCTTC. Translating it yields CASQAQRYYGYTF. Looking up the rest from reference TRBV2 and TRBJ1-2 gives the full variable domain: EPEVTQTPSHQVTQMGQEVILRCVPISNHLYFYWYRQILGQKVEFLVSFYNNEISEKSEIFDDQFSVERPDGSNFTLKIRSTKLEDSAMYFCASQAQRYYGYTFGSGTRLTVV.

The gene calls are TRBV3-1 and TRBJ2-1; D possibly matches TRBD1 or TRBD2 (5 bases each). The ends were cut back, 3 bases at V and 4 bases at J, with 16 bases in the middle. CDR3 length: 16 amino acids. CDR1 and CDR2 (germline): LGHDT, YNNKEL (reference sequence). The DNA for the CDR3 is TGTGCCAGCAGCCATCGTCCTGAGGGGCGATACAATGAGCAGTTCTTC. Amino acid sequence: CASSHRPEGRYNEQFF.

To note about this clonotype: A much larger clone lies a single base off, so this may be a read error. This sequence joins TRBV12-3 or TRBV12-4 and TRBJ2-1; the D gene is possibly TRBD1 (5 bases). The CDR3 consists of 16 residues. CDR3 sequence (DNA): TGTGCCGGCAGTCTATGGGTGACAGCCCCAGACAATGAGCAGTTCTTC. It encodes CAGSLWVTAPDNEQFF.

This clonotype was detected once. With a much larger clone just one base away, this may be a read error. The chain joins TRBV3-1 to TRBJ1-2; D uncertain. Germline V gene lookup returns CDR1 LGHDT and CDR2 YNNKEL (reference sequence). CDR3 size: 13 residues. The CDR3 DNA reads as TGTACCAGCAGCCAAAACTTGGACGGCGGCTACACCTTC. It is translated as CTSSQNLDGGYTF. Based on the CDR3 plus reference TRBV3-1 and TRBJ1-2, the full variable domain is DTAVSQTPKYLVTQMGNDKSIKCEQNLGHDTMYWYKQDSKKFLKIMFSYNNKELIINETVPNRFSPKSPDKAHLNLHINSLELGDSAVYFCTSSQNLDGGYTFGSGTRLTVV.

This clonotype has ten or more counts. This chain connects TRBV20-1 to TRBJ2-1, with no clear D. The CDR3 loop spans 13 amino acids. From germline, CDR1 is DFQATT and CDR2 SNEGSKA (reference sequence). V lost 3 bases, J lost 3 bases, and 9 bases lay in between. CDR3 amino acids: CSARKGGYNEQFF. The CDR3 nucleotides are TGCAGTGCTAGGAAGGGTGGCTACAATGAGCAGTTCTTC.

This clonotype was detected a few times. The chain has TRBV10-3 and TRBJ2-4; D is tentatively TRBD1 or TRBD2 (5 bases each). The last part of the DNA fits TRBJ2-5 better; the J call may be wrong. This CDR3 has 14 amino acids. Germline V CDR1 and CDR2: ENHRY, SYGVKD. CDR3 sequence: CATEERGTAETQYF. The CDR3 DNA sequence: TGTGCCACCGAAGAAAGAGGGACCGCTGAGACCCAGTACTTC.